This TCR beta chain derives from a study of T cells in Graves' hyperthyroidism and ophthalmopathy. Study observations and caveats: Most thyroid-expanded clonotypes above 0.001 were also found in blood.

Amplification of TCR beta CDR3 regions was performed using RNA transcripts as template. A first-round RT-PCR of the TCR CDR3 used the HTBI primer set. TCRdb passed the multiplex PCR reads through MiXCR, listing each CDR3 protein once. In the table there are fewer than 750,000 distinct CDR3 sequences, 35% to 55% of which are singletons. Patients were aged 18 to 65, had disease duration under 2 months, and had newly diagnosed hyperthyroidism. The study excluded patients with uncontrolled infection, other autoimmune disease, pregnancy or lactation. This clonotype was seen ten or more times. Its antigen is as yet unknown. CDR3 length equals 16 residues. CDR1 LNHDA and CDR2 SQIVND come from the germline V gene (reference sequence). The V segment lost 9 bases and the J segment 2 bases; nucleotides outside the gene matches: 11.

The rearrangement joins TRBV19 to TRBJ2-2; 8 bases agree with TRBD2. This receptor was taken from a woman between 18 and 29 years old with Graves' hyperthyroidism. Material: peripheral blood or thyroid tissue (not recorded which). DNA of the CDR3: TGTGCCAGCATCAAAAAAGCGGGAGTTAACACCGGGGAGCTGTTTTTT. This codes for CASIKKAGVNTGELFF. The whole variable domain, filled in from reference TRBV19 and TRBJ2-2, reads DGGITQSPKYLFRKEGQNVTLSCEQNLNHDAMYWYRQDPGQGLRLIYYSQIVNDFQKGDIAEGYSVSREKKESFPLTVTSAQKNPTAFYLCASIKKAGVNTGELFFGEGSRLTVL.